This note documents a single T cell receptor beta chain sequence. The antigen remains undetermined. Each of the donors had roughly 10 milliliters of peripheral blood drawn into EDTA-treated Vacutainer tubes. The data are from a study of blood T cells in healthy people across ages. General observations from the study: In the absence of known donor CMV status, changes in expanded clonotypes were possibly confounded. A strong correlation was seen between TCR beta diversity and naive T cell percentage.

This CDR3 spans 16 amino acids. The V gene's germline CDR1 is LGHDT and CDR2 YNNKEL (reference sequence). Trimming removed 0 bases from V and 3 bases from J, with 14 bases in between. A sample-barcoded 5' primer and a J-beta primer mix were used in a second PCR of about 7 to 12 cycles. TCRdb re-called the 5' RACE reads through MiXCR, storing one row per CDR3 protein. The table lists 1.5 million to 2 million distinct CDR3 sequences, around half of them singletons. What was sequenced was blood. The origin of this receptor is a woman between 35 and 50 years old in good health. V is TRBV3-1 and J is TRBJ1-2; D is uncertain. CDR3: CASSQDPREEDYGYTF. The CDR3 DNA reads as TGTGCCAGCAGCCAAGACCCACGGGAGGAGGACTATGGCTACACCTTC.